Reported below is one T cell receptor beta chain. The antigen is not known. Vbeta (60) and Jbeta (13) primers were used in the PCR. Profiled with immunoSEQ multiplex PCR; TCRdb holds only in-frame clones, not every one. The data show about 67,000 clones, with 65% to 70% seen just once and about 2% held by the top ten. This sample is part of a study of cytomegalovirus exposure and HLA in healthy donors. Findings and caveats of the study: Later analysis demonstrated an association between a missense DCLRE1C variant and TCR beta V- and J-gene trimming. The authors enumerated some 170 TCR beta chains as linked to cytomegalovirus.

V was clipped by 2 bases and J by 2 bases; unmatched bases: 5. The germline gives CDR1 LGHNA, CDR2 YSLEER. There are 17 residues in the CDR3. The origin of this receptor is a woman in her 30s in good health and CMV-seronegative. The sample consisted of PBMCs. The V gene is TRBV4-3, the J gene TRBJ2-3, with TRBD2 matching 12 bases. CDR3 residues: CASSQTSGGPYTDTQYF. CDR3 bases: TGCGCCAGCAGCCAAACTAGCGGGGGGCCCTACACAGATACGCAGTATTTT.